The next 9 T cell receptor beta chains were all read from a single sample in a study of T cell clonality in common variable immunodeficiency. Sequencing used immunoSEQ multiplex PCR; TCRdb keeps in-frame clones, though not all of them. Found here are around 47,000 clones, no singletons; the ten largest cover about 2%. Material: peripheral blood mononuclear cells. These TCRs come from a person aged 18 to 75 in good health.

This clone was observed many times. The DNA read from the CDR3 is TGTGCCAGCAGTCAGACAGGGGAGAACACCGGGGAG. This gives the protein CASSQTGENTGE. The entire CDR3 protein is CASSQTGENTGELFF. The genes are TRBV6-2 or TRBV6-3 and TRBJ2-2; TRBD1 matches at 8 bases. The read comes to an end 3 residues before the CDR3 does, leaving the germline J gene to fill in the end. Germline V gene lookup returns CDR1 MNHEY and CDR2 SVGEGT. The CDR3 is 15 residues long. Trimming at V came to 5 bases and at J to 1 base, leaving 3 bases not matched to a gene.

This clone was found many times. Coverage ceases 3 residues before the CDR3 finishes, and the germline J gene fills in the end. The V and J genes are TRBV20-1 and TRBJ1-5, with unresolved D. V was cut by 3 bases and J by 0 bases, with 6 bases left in between. Germline V CDR1 and CDR2: DFQATT, SNEGSKA (reference sequence). The CDR3 sequence is 13 residues long. The CDR3 DNA, read in part, is TGCAGTGCTAGCGGTTATAGCAATCAGCCC. It translates to CSASGYSNQP. Given in full, the CDR3 is CSASGYSNQPQHF.

This clone was detected many times. The read gets to within 3 residues of the CDR3 end, and the germline J gene fills in the rest. The chain links TRBV7-3 to TRBJ2-3, with a weak D call TRBD2 (7 bases). CDR3 length equals 15 residues. V shed 5 bases and J shed 2 bases, with 14 bases lying between them. CDR1 and CDR2 (germline): SGHTA, FQGTGA. The CDR3 spells CASSGRGGVTDTQYF. The sequenced CDR3 bases are TGTGCCAGCAGCGGAAGGGGGGGGGTCACAGATACG.

This clone was picked up many times. The sequenced fragment ends 3 residues before the CDR3 boundary, so the rest is inferred from the germline J gene. The chain carries TRBV20-1 and TRBJ2-7, with 11 nucleotides matching TRBD2. Per the germline V gene, CDR1 is DFQATT and CDR2 is SNEGSKA (reference sequence). V lost 6 bases to trimming and J lost 6 bases; unmatched junction nucleotides: 7. This CDR3 comprises 13 residues. The CDR3 loop reads CSAHSGRAAEQYF. The sequenced CDR3 bases are TGCAGTGCCCATAGCGGGAGGGCCGCCGAG.

This clone was picked up many times. The read is 3 residues too short to cover the CDR3 end, so that end is filled in from the germline J gene. The chain recombines TRBV9 with TRBJ2-1, with TRBD1 as a possible D gene (6 bases). CDR3 length: 14 amino acids. Trimming removed 4 bases at V and 7 bases at J, with 15 bases between. Per the germline V gene, CDR1 is SGDLS and CDR2 is YYNGEE. The CDR3 spells CASSKQQGRNEQFF. CDR3 bases read: TGTGCCAGCAGCAAACAACAGGGTAGGAATGAG.

This clone was detected many times. Read data end 3 residues before the CDR3 end; the end is taken from the germline J gene. The chain is built from TRBV11-2 and TRBJ2-3; D is possibly TRBD2 (6 bases). CDR1 and CDR2 from the germline V gene are SGHAT and FQNNGV. Trimming took 1 base from V and 2 from J, leaving 10 bases between them. The CDR3 contains 15 residues. CDR3 loop: CASSLVLAITDTQYF. Partial CDR3 DNA: TGTGCCAGCAGCTTAGTTCTAGCGATCACAGATACG.

The CDR3 loop reads CASSLVQANYGYTF. The sequenced CDR3 bases are TGCGCCAGCAGCTTGGTACAGGCAAACTATGGC. The chain uses TRBV5-1 and TRBJ1-2; possibly TRBD1 for D (5 bases). Read coverage stops 3 residues before the CDR3 terminus; the germline J gene supplies the remainder. The CDR3 runs 14 residues. Germline values: CDR1 SGHRS, CDR2 YFSETQ. Trimming pared 0 bases from V and 2 bases from J, leaving 8 bases between.

This clone turned up a few times. The CDR3 end lies 3 residues beyond the end of the read and is filled in from the germline J gene. This chain connects TRBV30 to TRBJ2-7; 7 bases are shared with TRBD1. Trimming at V came to 5 bases and at J to 4 bases, leaving 5 bases not matched to a gene. The CDR3 contains 12 residues. CDR1 is GTSNPN, CDR2 SVGIG, per germline (reference sequence). CDR3 DNA (partial): TGTGCCTGGGCCGGGACAGCGTACGAG. This codes for CAWAGTAYE. The entire CDR3 is CAWAGTAYEQYF.

This clone was seen ten or more times. The CDR3 end lies 3 residues beyond the end of the read and is filled in from the germline J gene. This chain connects TRBV2 to TRBJ2-6; tentative D call: TRBD1 (6 bases). V was trimmed by 6 bases and J by 1 base, leaving 7 bases between them. This CDR3 is 14 amino acids long. Germline CDR1 and CDR2: SNHLY and FYNNEI. CDR3 bases read: TGTGCCAGCAGCAGGGGATCTGGGGCCAACGTC. This sequence encodes CASSRGSGANV. The whole CDR3 sequence reads CASSRGSGANVLTF.